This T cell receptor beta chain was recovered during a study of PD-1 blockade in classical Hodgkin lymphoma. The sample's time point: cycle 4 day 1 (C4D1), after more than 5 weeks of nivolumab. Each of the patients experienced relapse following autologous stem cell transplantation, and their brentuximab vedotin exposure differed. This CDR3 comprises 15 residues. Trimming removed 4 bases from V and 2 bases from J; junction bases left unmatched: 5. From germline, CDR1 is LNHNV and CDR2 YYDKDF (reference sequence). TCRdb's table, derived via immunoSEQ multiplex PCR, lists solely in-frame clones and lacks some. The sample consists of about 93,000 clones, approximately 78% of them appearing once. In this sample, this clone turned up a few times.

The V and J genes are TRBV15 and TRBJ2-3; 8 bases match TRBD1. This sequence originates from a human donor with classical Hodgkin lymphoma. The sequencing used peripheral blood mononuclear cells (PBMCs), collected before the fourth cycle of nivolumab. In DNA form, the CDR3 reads TGTGCCACCAGCACCGACAGGGGAGCCACAGATACGCAGTATTTT. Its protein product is CATSTDRGATDTQYF.